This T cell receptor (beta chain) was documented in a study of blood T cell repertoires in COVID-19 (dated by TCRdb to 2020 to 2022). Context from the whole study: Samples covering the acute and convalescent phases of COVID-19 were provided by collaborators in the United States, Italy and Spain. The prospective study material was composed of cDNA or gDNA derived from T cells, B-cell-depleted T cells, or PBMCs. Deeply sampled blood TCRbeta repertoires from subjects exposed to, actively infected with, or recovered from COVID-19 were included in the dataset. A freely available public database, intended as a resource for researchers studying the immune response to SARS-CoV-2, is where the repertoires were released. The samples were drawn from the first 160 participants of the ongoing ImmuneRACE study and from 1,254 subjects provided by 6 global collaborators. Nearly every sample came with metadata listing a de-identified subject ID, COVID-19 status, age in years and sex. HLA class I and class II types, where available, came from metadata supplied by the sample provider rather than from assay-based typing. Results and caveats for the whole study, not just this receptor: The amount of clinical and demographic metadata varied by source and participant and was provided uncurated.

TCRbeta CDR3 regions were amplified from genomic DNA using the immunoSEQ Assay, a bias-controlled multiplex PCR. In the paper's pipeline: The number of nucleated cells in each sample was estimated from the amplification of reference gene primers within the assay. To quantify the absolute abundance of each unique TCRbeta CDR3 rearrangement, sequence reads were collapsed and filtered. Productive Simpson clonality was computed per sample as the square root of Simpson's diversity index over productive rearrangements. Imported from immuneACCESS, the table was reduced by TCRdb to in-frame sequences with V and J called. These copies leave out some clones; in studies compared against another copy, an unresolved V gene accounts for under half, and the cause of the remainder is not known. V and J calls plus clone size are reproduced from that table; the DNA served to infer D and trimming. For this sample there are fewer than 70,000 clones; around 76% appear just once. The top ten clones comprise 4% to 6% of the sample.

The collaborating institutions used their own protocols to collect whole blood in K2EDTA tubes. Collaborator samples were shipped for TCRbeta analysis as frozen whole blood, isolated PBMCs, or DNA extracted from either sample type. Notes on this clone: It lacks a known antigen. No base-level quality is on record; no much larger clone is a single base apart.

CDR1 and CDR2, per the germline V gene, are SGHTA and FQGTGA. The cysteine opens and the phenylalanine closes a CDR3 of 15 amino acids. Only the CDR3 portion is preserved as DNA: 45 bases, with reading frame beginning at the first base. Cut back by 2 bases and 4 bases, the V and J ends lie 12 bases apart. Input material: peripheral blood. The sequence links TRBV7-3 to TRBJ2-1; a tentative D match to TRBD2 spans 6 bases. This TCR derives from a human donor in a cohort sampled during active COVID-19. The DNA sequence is TGTGCCAGCAGCTTATTGGGGGGACGATACAATGAGCAGTTCTTC. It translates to CASSLLGGRYNEQFF.